The sequence of this T cell receptor (beta chain) was determined in a study of beta chain features in type 1 diabetes. Every bit of the isolated RNA underwent reverse transcription, so sequencing read expressed TCRB transcripts. The protocol was immunoSEQ multiplex PCR, while the TCRdb copy is restricted to in-frame clones and leaves out a portion. This sample has about 410,000 clones, with around 13% found just once. The CDR3 loop spans 11 amino acids. Germline values: CDR1 KGHSH, CDR2 LQKENI. V shed 5 bases and J shed 8 bases, with 6 bases lying between them. The sample taken for sequencing was naive CD4+ T cells from blood. The sequence was collected from a man aged 30 to 45 in good health. This rearrangement joins TRBV18 to TRBJ1-4; no firm D call. The CDR3 nucleotides are TGTGCCAGCTCATTCGGGGAAAAACTGTTTTTT. It specifies CASSFGEKLFF.